What follows is one TCR beta chain and its context. This clonotype was recorded many times. Its antigen remains undetermined. The input lacks base qualities; no much larger clone sits a single base away. Libraries came from 5' RACE. Sequencing was carried out with an Illumina HiSeq 2000. Template switching added a universal primer binding site, and the final cDNA carried a unique molecular identifier that allowed TCR cDNA molecules to be counted accurately. Specific primers in the conserved constant-segment region were used to synthesize first-strand cDNA for the TCR alpha and beta chains. To control for contamination, each cDNA library was double barcoded with a SMART-Mk sample barcode plus Illumina barcodes. TruSeq adapter sequences along with Illumina sample barcodes were introduced in two successive PCR steps. The TCR alpha and beta cDNA libraries were sequenced on the Illumina HiSeq platform using custom primers. As for the authors' bioinformatics: Unique molecular identifiers were extracted from raw reads with MiGEC, and CDR3 positions were determined with MiXCR. Recombination models were inferred per individual with the repgenHMM and IGoR tools using an EM algorithm. Shared clonotypes were analyzed with the tcR package in R, and sharing was normalized by the product of cloneset sizes. To study raw recombination without the effects of thymic and clonal selection, out-of-frame nonproductive sequences were analyzed. TCRdb passed the public sequencing reads through fastp at Q25 and MiXCR, retaining productive beta sequences. Rows are unified per CDR3 protein, each entry keeping the most common DNA and genes. V and J calls and clone size were set by TCRdb, not the authors. This sample gives 500,000 to 550,000 distinct CDR3 sequences in total; 20% to 25% of them show up just once. 0.48% of the sample rests with the top ten.

These data belong to a study of identical twins (dated by TCRdb to 2016 to 2018). General notes on the study: To test whether fetal clonotypes persist, this study deep-sequenced TCR alpha and beta repertoires from monozygotic twins, from unrelated adults of various ages, and from cord blood. To rule out contamination, replicate twin experiments were performed at different times with different library preparation protocols.

The V and J ends are trimmed by 2 bases and 8 bases, leaving 12 bases between them. From the germline V gene, CDR1 is MNHEY and CDR2 is SVGAGI. The CDR3 numbers 13 residues from cysteine through phenylalanine. Just CDR3 DNA is preserved here, 39 bases in frame from base 1. Every donor in the study was a healthy Caucasian. The twin cohort comprised three pairs of female monozygotic twins, all aged about 18 to 29 years. CD4+ and CD8+ T cell populations were isolated with positive isolation kits from Invitrogen. Paper-wide results and their limitations: Excess twin sharing in beta out-of-frame sequences was weaker because fewer shared sequences lowered the signal-to-noise ratio. Conclusions relied on cross-sectional statistical analysis, since the same donors could not be followed over many years. Compared with coincidental sharing between unrelated individuals, out-of-frame TCR alpha sequences shared between twins showed an excess of sequences with low generation probability. Invariant T cells such as MAIT and iNKT could partly confound zero-insertion analyses, although diverse VJ usage argued against such confounding for most clonotypes. In monozygotic twins, out-of-frame TCR alpha sharing was systematically underestimated by recombination models, although the models agreed with sharing between unrelated individuals. Fewer insertions were carried by abundant cord blood beta clonotypes, a similar but weaker trend appeared in young adult naive repertoires, and no such trend appeared in memory repertoires.

These data also formed part of another study, on yellow fever vaccine responses in identical twins. The second study's authors report: According to the authors, the vaccine-induced T cell response in identical twins seemed to be partly convergent and partly specific to each individual. Focusing on identical twins, the study followed the T cell clones that responded to the vaccine, and did so with precision.

The sequencing input was CD4+ T cells sorted from blood. This receptor chain uses TRBV6-5 and TRBJ1-1, with the D segment identity uncertain. The receptor was isolated from a woman in her late teens or twenties in good health. The CDR3 is CASSYASVEEAFF. The DNA sequence follows: TGTGCCAGCAGTTACGCGTCGGTGGAGGAAGCTTTCTTT.